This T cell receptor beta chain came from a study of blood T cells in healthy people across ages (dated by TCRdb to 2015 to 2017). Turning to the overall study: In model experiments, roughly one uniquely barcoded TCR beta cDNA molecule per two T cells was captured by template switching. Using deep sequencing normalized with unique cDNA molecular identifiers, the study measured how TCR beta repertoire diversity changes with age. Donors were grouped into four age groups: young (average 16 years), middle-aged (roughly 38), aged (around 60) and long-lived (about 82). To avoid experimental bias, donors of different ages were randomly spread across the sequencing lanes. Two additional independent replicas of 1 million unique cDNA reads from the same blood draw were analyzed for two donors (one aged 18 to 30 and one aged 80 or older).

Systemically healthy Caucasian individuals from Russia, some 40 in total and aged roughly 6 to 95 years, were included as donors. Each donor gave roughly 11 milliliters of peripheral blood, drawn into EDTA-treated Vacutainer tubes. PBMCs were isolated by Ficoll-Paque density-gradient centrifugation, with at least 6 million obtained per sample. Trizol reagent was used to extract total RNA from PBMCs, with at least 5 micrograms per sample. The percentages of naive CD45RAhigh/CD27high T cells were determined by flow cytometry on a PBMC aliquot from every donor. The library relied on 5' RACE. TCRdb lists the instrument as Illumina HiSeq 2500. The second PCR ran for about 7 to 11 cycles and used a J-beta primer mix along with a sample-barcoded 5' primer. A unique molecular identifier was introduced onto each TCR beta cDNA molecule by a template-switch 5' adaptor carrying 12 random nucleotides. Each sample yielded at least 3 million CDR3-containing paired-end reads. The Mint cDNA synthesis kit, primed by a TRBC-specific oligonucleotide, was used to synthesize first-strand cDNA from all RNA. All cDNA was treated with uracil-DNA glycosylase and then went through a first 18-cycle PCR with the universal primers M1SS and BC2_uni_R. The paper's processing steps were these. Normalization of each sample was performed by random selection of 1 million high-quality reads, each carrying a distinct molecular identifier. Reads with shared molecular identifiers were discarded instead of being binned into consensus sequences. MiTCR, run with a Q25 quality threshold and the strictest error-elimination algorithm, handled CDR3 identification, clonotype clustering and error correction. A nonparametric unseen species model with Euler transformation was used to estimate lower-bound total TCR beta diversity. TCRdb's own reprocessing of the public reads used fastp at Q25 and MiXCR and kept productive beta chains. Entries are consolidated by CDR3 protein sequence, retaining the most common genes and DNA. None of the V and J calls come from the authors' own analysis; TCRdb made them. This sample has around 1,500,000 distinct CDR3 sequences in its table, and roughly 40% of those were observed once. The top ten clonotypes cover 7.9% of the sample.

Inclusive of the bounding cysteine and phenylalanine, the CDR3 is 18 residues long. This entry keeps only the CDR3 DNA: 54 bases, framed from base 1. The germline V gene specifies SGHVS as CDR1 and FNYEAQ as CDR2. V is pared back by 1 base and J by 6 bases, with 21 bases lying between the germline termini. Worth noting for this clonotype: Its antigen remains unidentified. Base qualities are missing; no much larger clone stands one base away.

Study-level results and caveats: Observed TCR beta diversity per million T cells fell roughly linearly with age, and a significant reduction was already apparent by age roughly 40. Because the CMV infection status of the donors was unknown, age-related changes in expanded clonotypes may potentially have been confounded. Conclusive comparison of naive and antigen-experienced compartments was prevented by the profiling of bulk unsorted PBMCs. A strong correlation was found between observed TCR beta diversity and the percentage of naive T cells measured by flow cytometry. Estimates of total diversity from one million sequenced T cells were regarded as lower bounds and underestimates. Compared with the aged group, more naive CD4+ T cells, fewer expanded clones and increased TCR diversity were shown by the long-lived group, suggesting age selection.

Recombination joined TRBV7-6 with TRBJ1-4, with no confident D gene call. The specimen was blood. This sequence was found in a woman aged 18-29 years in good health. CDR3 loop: CASSLDSAGPSLDEKLFF. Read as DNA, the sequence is TGTGCCAGCAGCTTAGATTCGGCAGGCCCAAGTCTAGATGAAAAACTGTTTTTT.